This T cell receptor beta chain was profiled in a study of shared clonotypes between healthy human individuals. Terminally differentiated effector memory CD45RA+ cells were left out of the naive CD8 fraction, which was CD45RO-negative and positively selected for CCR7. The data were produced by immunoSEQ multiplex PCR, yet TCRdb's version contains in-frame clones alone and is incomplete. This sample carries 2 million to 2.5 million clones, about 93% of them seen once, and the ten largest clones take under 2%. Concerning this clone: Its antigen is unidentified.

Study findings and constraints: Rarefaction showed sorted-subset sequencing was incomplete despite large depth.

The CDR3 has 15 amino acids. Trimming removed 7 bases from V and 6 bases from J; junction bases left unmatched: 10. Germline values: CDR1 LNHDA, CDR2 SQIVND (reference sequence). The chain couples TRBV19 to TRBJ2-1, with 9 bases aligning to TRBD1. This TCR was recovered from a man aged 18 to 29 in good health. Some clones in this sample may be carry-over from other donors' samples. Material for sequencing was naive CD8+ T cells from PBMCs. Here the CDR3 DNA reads TGTGCCAGTAAGTTCGGACAGGGGATTGGCAATGAGCAGTTCTTC. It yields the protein CASKFGQGIGNEQFF.